The 6 T cell receptor beta chains below all came from one sample that was sequenced in a study of control samples from healthy donors and cancer patients. Method: immunoSEQ multiplex PCR; TCRdb's copy keeps in-frame clones and lacks some. The sample lists around 70,000 clones; about 95% were seen once. The sample was blood. These TCRs come from a young woman in good health.

CDR3 sequence (DNA): TGTGCCAGCAGTGATGACGTAGCGGGGGGGGCGGTTTACAATGAGCAGTTCTTC. Amino acids: CASSDDVAGGAVYNEQFF. The chain has TRBV6-4 and TRBJ2-1; TRBD2 matches 11 bases. V was clipped by 3 bases and J by 4 bases; unmatched bases: 11. The CDR3 sequence is 18 residues long. CDR1 and CDR2 (germline): MRHNA, SNTAGT.

In its sample, this clone was seen once. The chain combines TRBV3-1 (or the pseudogene TRBV3-2) with TRBJ2-3, with 8 bases that match TRBD1. Germline loops: CDR1 LGHDT, CDR2 YNNKEL (reference sequence). V shed 5 bases and J 3 bases; nucleotides not matched to a gene: 7. This CDR3 region has 15 residues. CDR3 nucleotides: TGTGCCAGCAGCAAAGGGACAGGACGAACAGATACGCAGTATTTT. It encodes CASSKGTGRTDTQYF.

The chain employs TRBV18 and TRBJ2-5; D possibly corresponds to TRBD1 (6 bases). The CDR3 has 13 residues. V was cut by 6 bases and J by 2 bases, with 10 bases left in between. The germline V gene encodes CDR1 KGHSH and CDR2 LQKENI. The chain's CDR3 is CASSQGIQETQYF. The CDR3 region has the DNA TGTGCCAGCTCTCAGGGGATTCAAGAGACCCAGTACTTC. The complete variable domain, with remaining parts taken from reference TRBV18 and TRBJ2-5, reads NAGVMQNPRHLVRRRGQEARLRCSPMKGHSHVYWYRQLPEEGLKFMVYLQKENIIDESGMPKERFSAEFPKEGPSILRIQQVVRGDSAAYFCASSQGIQETQYFGPGTRLLVL.

This chain joins TRBV7-9 and TRBJ1-6; D remains unclear. The germline V gene has CDR1 SEHNR and CDR2 FQNEAQ (reference sequence). The CDR3 totals 14 residues. V gave up 6 bases and J gave up 5 bases, with 11 bases separating them. CDR3: CASSYDTNNSPLHF. In DNA form, the CDR3 reads TGTGCCAGCAGTTATGACACGAATAATTCACCCCTCCACTTT.

The chain employs TRBV19 and TRBJ1-3; the D is unclear. CDR3 length: 12 amino acids. The V gene's germline CDR1 is LNHDA and CDR2 SQIVND (reference sequence). Trimming took 5 bases from V and 7 from J, leaving 9 bases between them. The DNA for the CDR3 is TGTGCCAGTAGTTTCTTCCCGAACACCATATATTTT. As protein: CASSFFPNTIYF.

This clone was counted once. The V gene is TRBV2, the J gene TRBJ1-1; weak D call: TRBD1 (6 bases). V lost 0 bases and J 5 bases, leaving 16 bases between the germline ends. The germline V gene has CDR1 SNHLY and CDR2 FYNNEI. This CDR3 contains 16 residues. The CDR3 sequence is CASSEARGGARTEAFF. The DNA of the CDR3 is TGTGCCAGCAGTGAAGCGCGAGGGGGGGCGCGGACTGAAGCTTTCTTT.